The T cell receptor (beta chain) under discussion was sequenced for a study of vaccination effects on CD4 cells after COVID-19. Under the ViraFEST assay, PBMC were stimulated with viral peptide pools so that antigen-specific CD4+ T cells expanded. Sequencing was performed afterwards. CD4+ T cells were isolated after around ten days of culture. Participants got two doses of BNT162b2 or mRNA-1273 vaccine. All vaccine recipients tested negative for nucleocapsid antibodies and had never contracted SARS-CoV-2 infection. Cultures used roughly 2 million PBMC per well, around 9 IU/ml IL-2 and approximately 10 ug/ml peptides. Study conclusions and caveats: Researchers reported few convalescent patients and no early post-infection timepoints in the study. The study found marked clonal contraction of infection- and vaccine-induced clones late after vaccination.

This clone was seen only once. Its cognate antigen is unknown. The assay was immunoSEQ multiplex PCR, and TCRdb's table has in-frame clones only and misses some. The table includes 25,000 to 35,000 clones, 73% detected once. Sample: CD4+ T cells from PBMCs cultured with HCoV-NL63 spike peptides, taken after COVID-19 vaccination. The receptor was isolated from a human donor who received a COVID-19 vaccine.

CDR3 protein: CASSSWKEGRGNTIYF. The CDR3 DNA sequence: TGTGCCAGCAGCTCCTGGAAGGAAGGACGTGGAAACACCATATATTTT. The gene calls are TRBV7-6 and TRBJ1-3; no clear D. In germline, CDR1 is SGHVS, CDR2 FNYEAQ. CDR3 length equals 16 residues. Trimming left V 4 bases short and J 3 bases short, with 16 bases between.